The rows below give T cell receptor beta chains drawn from one sample of a study of blood T cell repertoires in COVID-19. Produced via immunoSEQ multiplex PCR; TCRdb's table is partial and in-frame only. The data contain 310,000 or so clones, under 90% of them singletons. Sequenced: PBMCs or T cells enriched from blood (not recorded which). The receptors shown here come from a woman younger than 35 who had recovered from COVID-19. CDR3s include the opening cysteine and the closing phenylalanine or tryptophan. The order of the fields is clone size, J gene, V gene, D gene, CDR3 protein, CDR3 DNA. The D gene is left open where the match is weak. Size is omitted from some rows. Given values are once, few, many or a class for expanded clones.

abundance: once; j_gene: TRBJ2-7; v_gene: TRBV19; d_gene: TRBD1; CDR3aa: CASSTGTERIRPQYF; CDR3nt: TGTGCCAGTAGTACCGGGACAGAGAGGATCCGCCCGCAGTACTTC
abundance: -; j_gene: TRBJ2-1; v_gene: TRBV19; d_gene: TRBD2; CDR3aa: CASSRLAGGYNEQFF; CDR3nt: TGTGCCAGTAGTAGACTAGCGGGAGGATACAATGAGCAGTTCTTC
abundance: -; j_gene: TRBJ2-1; v_gene: TRBV19; d_gene: -; CDR3aa: CASSIRVTFHNEQFF; CDR3nt: TGTGCCAGTAGTATCCGGGTTACTTTCCACAATGAGCAGTTCTTC
abundance: -; j_gene: TRBJ1-5; v_gene: TRBV12-5; d_gene: -; CDR3aa: CASGFYDQPQHF; CDR3nt: TGTGCTAGTGGTTTTTATGATCAGCCCCAGCATTTT
abundance: once; j_gene: TRBJ2-3; v_gene: TRBV7-3; d_gene: -; CDR3aa: CASSSLTDTQYF; CDR3nt: TGTGCCAGCAGCTCCCTAACAGATACGCAGTATTTT
abundance: -; j_gene: TRBJ1-1; v_gene: TRBV6-5; d_gene: -; CDR3aa: CASYSGVHTEAFF; CDR3nt: TGTGCCAGCTACTCGGGGGTCCACACTGAAGCTTTCTTT
abundance: -; j_gene: TRBJ2-3; v_gene: TRBV19; d_gene: TRBD1; CDR3aa: CASSIVIGDRGTDTQYF; CDR3nt: TGTGCCAGTAGTATAGTAATAGGGGACAGGGGCACAGATACGCAGTATTTT
abundance: -; j_gene: TRBJ1-5; v_gene: TRBV19; d_gene: TRBD1; CDR3aa: CASSPKSRGIQPQHF; CDR3nt: TGTGCCAGTAGTCCCAAATCCAGGGGGATACAGCCCCAGCATTTT
abundance: -; j_gene: TRBJ2-5; v_gene: TRBV7-3; d_gene: -; CDR3aa: CASSPKMDSQETQYF; CDR3nt: TGTGCCAGCAGCCCGAAAATGGACAGCCAAGAGACCCAGTACTTC
abundance: -; j_gene: TRBJ2-2; v_gene: TRBV4-1; d_gene: -; CDR3aa: CASSPPSNTGELFF; CDR3nt: TGCGCCAGCAGCCCCCCTTCGAACACCGGGGAGCTGTTTTTT